These 26 T cell receptor beta chains originate from one sample sequenced in a study of T cell repertoires in aging, cancer and after chemotherapy (dated by TCRdb to about 2019). Instrument used: Illumina MiSeq. Using a mixed TRB-A/B primer pool, multiplex touch-down PCR amplified rearranged TRB sequences covering the V, D and J segments. The public reads were reprocessed in TCRdb via fastp at Q25 and MiXCR, keeping in-frame beta chains. Under each unique CDR3 protein, matching rows form one entry showing the most common genes and DNA. This sample comprises 15,000 or so distinct CDR3 sequences, 21% of them detected only once. Over 5.5% of the sample belongs to the ten largest clones. Genomic DNA extracted from peripheral blood, rather than sorted cells or RNA, was used as the source for amplification of TCR beta rearrangements. Material for sequencing was blood. Source of these receptors: a human donor in good health.

In its sample, this clonotype was seen once. Being one base from a much bigger clone, this may be a read error. This sequence joins TRBV10-3 and TRBJ1-1, with D perhaps matching TRBD1 (5 bases). CDR1 is ENHRY, CDR2 SYGVKD, per germline. V lost 10 bases, J lost 4 bases, and 16 bases lay in between. The CDR3 is made up of 13 amino acids. CDR3 DNA sequence: TGTGCCACGCTGGGGCATGAGATCACTGAAGCTTTCTTT. Translated, it gives CATLGHEITEAFF.

The V call is TRBV11-2, the J call TRBJ1-1, with D hard to call. The CDR3 spans 13 residues. The ends were cut back, 3 bases at V and 3 bases at J, with 8 bases in the middle. Germline V gene lookup returns CDR1 SGHAT and CDR2 FQNNGV. The CDR3 region is CASSLSRYTEAFF. CDR3 sequence (DNA): TGTGCCAGCAGCTTGAGTCGTTACACTGAAGCTTTCTTT.

This clonotype was seen ten or more times. The gene calls are TRBV6-1 and TRBJ1-2, with 7 bases identical to TRBD1. J gave up 7 bases and V 10 bases, and 12 bases lay outside the gene matches. The CDR3 runs to 13 residues. Germline V gene data show CDR1 as MNHNS and CDR2 as SASEGT. CDR3 nucleotide sequence: TGTGCCACCATAACAGGGGTCGCGGGTGGCTACACCTTC. Amino acids: CATITGVAGGYTF.

The chain has TRBV5-1 and TRBJ1-1; D gene uncertain. Trimming removed 4 bases at V and 1 base at J, with 11 bases between. CDR1 SGHRS and CDR2 YFSETQ come from the germline V gene. The CDR3 totals 14 residues. The CDR3 DNA follows: TGCGCCAGCAGCCCCTCGAGCACGAACACTGAAGCTTTCTTT. It is translated as CASSPSSTNTEAFF.

This clonotype has more than one count but fewer than ten. The V call is TRBV19, the J call TRBJ1-1; tentatively, D is TRBD1 (5 bases). The germline V gene encodes CDR1 LNHDA and CDR2 SQIVND (reference sequence). Trimming left V 1 base short and J 6 bases short, with 18 bases between. The CDR3 has 16 amino acids. This chain's CDR3 is CASSIAGGELSSEAFF. CDR3 DNA: TGTGCCAGTAGTATAGCTGGGGGGGAGTTAAGCTCTGAAGCTTTCTTT.

This clonotype was seen many times. The chain recombines TRBV11-2 with TRBJ1-2; D not certain. The CDR3 spans 14 residues. The germline CDR1 and CDR2 sequences are SGHAT and FQNNGV. Trimming pared 4 bases from V and 4 bases from J, leaving 13 bases between. The CDR3 is CASSSIRGGYGYTF. DNA of the CDR3: TGTGCCAGCAGCTCCATCCGGGGAGGCTATGGCTACACCTTC.

This clonotype has only a few counts. The chain combines TRBV5-4 with TRBJ2-7, with 7 bases aligning to TRBD2. CDR1 is SGHNT, CDR2 YYREEE, per germline (reference sequence). J lost 0 bases, V lost 5 bases, and 8 bases had no gene match. The CDR3 is made up of 15 amino acids. For the CDR3, the DNA is TGTGCCAGCAGTCTGAGCGGGGCCGGCTCCTACGAGCAGTACTTC. As protein: CASSLSGAGSYEQYF. Drawing the rest from reference TRBV5-4 and TRBJ2-7, the complete variable domain is ETGVTQSPTHLIKTRGQQVTLRCSSQSGHNTVSWYQQALGQGPQFIFQYYREEENGRGNFPPRFSGLQFPNYSSELNVNALELDDSALYLCASSLSGAGSYEQYFGPGTRLTVT.

This clonotype is medium-sized (0.01 to 0.1%) within its sample. This rearrangement joins TRBV5-6 to TRBJ2-2; D gene uncertain. The CDR3 has 13 amino acids. V dropped 7 bases and J dropped 2 bases, with 9 bases sitting between them. Germline assignment: CDR1 SGHDT and CDR2 YYEEEE. Written as DNA, the CDR3 is TGTGCCAGCTATGGCATAAACACCGGGGAGCTGTTTTTT. Protein product: CASYGINTGELFF.

The chain couples TRBV7-9 to TRBJ2-3, with 12 positions matching TRBD1. Germline V CDR1 and CDR2: SEHNR, FQNEAQ (reference sequence). Trimming cost V 10 bases and J 4 bases; bases outside gene matches: 6. The CDR3 length is 14 residues. CDR3 residues: CATGGTGGADTQYF. In DNA form, the CDR3 reads TGTGCCACCGGCGGGACAGGGGGCGCAGATACGCAGTATTTT.

This clonotype is labeled as medium-sized. The V gene is TRBV7-9, the J gene TRBJ1-1, with D unresolved. Trimming took 4 bases from V and 4 from J, leaving 16 bases between them. There are 15 residues in the CDR3. Germline V lookup: CDR1 SEHNR, CDR2 FQNEAQ (reference sequence). The CDR3 nucleotides read TGTGCCAGCAGCTCATACTGGGGTGGTAGCACTGAAGCTTTCTTT. The encoded protein is CASSSYWGGSTEAFF.

Relative to its sample, this clonotype is medium-sized. The genes are TRBV18 and TRBJ2-7; D call uncertain. In germline, CDR1 is KGHSH, CDR2 LQKENI. V lost 1 base, J lost 2 bases, and 3 bases lay in between. This CDR3 is built from 12 residues. The CDR3 bases are TGTGCCAGCTCACCACAGGCCTACGAGCAGTACTTC. The encoded protein is CASSPQAYEQYF.

The CDR3 sequence: CASRAGTGPQPQHF. The CDR3 nucleotides are TGTGCCAGCAGGGCCGGGACAGGCCCTCAGCCCCAGCATTTT. The genes are TRBV6-5 and TRBJ1-5, with 8 bases aligning to TRBD1. The V gene's germline CDR1 is MNHEY and CDR2 SVGAGI. The CDR3 is 14 amino acids. V lost 6 bases to trimming and J lost 6 bases; unmatched junction nucleotides: 7.

This clonotype has at least ten counts. The chain links TRBV6-2 or TRBV6-3 to TRBJ2-3; D is perhaps TRBD1 or TRBD2 (7 bases each). Trimming removed 8 bases from V and 5 bases from J, with 17 bases in between. Per the germline V gene, CDR1 is MNHEY and CDR2 is SVGEGT. The CDR3 runs 14 residues. This chain's CDR3 is CASGRQGGGDTQYF. CDR3 in DNA: TGTGCCAGCGGCCGACAGGGAGGGGGAGATACGCAGTATTTT.

The table lists this clonotype with a few counts. CDR3 loop: CASSPTGPSSGELFF. The CDR3 DNA reads as TGTGCCAGCAGTCCAACCGGGCCCTCCTCCGGGGAGCTGTTTTTT. The chain links TRBV6-2 or TRBV6-3 to TRBJ2-2; no clear D gene. Trimming pared 5 bases from V and 6 bases from J, leaving 16 bases between. The CDR3 extends over 15 amino acids. Per germline, CDR1 MNHEY and CDR2 SVGEGT.

Concerning this clonotype: An end of the junction does not agree with germline; a read error may underlie this. The rearrangement links TRBV5-1 to TRBJ1-1; D is unclear. CDR1 and CDR2 from the germline V gene are SGHRS and YFSETQ. The CDR3 length is 17 residues. CDR3: CASSLIEYVSLKTEAFF. CDR3 in DNA: TGCGCCAGCAGCCTCATTGAGTATGTCTCTCTGAAAACTGAAGCTTTCTTT.

By frequency in the sample, this clonotype is medium-sized. V and J are TRBV11-1 and TRBJ1-1; 7 nucleotides line up with TRBD1. This CDR3 comprises 16 residues. Germline V gene lookup returns CDR1 SGHAT and CDR2 FQDESV (reference sequence). The V and J ends lost 4 bases and 3 bases, in that order; junction bases with no gene match: 11. This CDR3 is CASSSGTAPRDTEAFF. The DNA of the CDR3 is TGTGCCAGCAGCTCCGGGACAGCCCCACGGGACACTGAAGCTTTCTTT.

By share, this clonotype counts as medium-sized. The chain joins TRBV27 to TRBJ1-2; 8 nucleotides align to TRBD1. The CDR3 consists of 13 residues. CDR1 is MNHEY and CDR2 is SMNVEV in the germline V gene (reference sequence). V shed 5 bases and J 4 bases; nucleotides not matched to a gene: 3. CDR3 in DNA: TGTGCCAGCAGTCCCGGGACAGGCTATGGCTACACCTTC. Translating it yields CASSPGTGYGYTF.

By share of the sample, this clonotype is medium-sized. This chain joins TRBV12-3 or TRBV12-4 and TRBJ1-2; 12 bases match TRBD1. V dropped 6 bases and J dropped 3; count of bases not matched to a gene: 2. The CDR3 loop spans 14 amino acids. CDR3 coding DNA: TGTGCCAGCAGGGGGACAGGGGGCGACTATGGCTACACCTTC. This translates into CASRGTGGDYGYTF.

The CDR3 DNA sequence: TGCGCCAGCAGCTTGGAGGCGAGCTCTGGAAACACCATATATTTT. Translating it yields CASSLEASSGNTIYF. The rearrangement uses TRBV5-1 and TRBJ1-3; D is ambiguous. Germline CDR1 is SGHRS and CDR2 is YFSETQ. The CDR3 totals 15 residues. Trimming left V 0 bases short and J 0 bases short, with 7 bases between.

The sample holds many counts of this clonotype. This chain uses TRBV7-3 with TRBJ2-5; a possible D gene is TRBD2 (7 bases). The CDR3 sequence is 15 residues long. V dropped 0 bases and J dropped 5 bases, with 13 bases sitting between them. In germline, CDR1 is SGHTA, CDR2 FQGTGA. The CDR3 nucleotides are TGTGCCAGCAGCTTAACGTCGGGGGGCTCCGAGACCCAGTACTTC. Protein sequence: CASSLTSGGSETQYF.

By share, this clonotype counts as medium-sized. The gene calls are TRBV5-6 and TRBJ2-2, with 8 bases matching TRBD1. Germline V CDR1 and CDR2: SGHDT, YYEEEE. The CDR3 length is 15 residues. Trimming at V came to 2 bases and at J to 3 bases, leaving 3 bases not matched to a gene. The CDR3 DNA reads TGTGCCAGCAGCTTAGTACAGGGGGACACCGGGGAGCTGTTTTTT. Translating gives CASSLVQGDTGELFF. The complete variable domain, with remaining parts taken from reference TRBV5-6 and TRBJ2-2, reads DAGVTQSPTHLIKTRGQQVTLRCSPKSGHDTVSWYQQALGQGPQFIFQYYEEEERQRGNFPDRFSGHQFPNYSSELNVNALLLGDSALYLCASSLVQGDTGELFFGEGSRLTVL.

In this sample, this clonotype is medium-sized (0.01 to 0.1%). CDR3 DNA: TGTGCCAGCAGTTTCAGGGACCCGTCTCGTGAGCAGTTCTTC. This gives the protein CASSFRDPSREQFF. The genes are TRBV27 and TRBJ2-1; D may match TRBD1 or TRBD2 (5 bases each). Germline-derived CDR1 and CDR2 are MNHEY and SMNVEV (reference sequence). V shed 3 bases and J shed 9 bases, with 15 bases lying between them. The CDR3 contains 14 residues.

The chain is built from TRBV5-6 and TRBJ2-5; 12 bases are shared with TRBD2. V lost 3 bases, J lost 4 bases, and 4 bases stayed unmatched. The germline V gene encodes CDR1 SGHDT and CDR2 YYEEEE. CDR3 size: 15 residues. The CDR3 nucleotides are TGTGCCAGCAGCTCTCAGACTAGCGGGGGAGAGACCCAGTACTTC. Translating gives CASSSQTSGGETQYF.

This clonotype is labeled medium-sized (0.01 to 0.1%). The V call is TRBV6-5, the J call TRBJ1-2, with a possible D match to TRBD1 (5 bases). V gave up 6 bases and J gave up 8 bases, with 13 bases separating them. The CDR3 length is 12 residues. Looked up from germline, CDR1 is MNHEY and CDR2 is SVGAGI. The CDR3 spells CASSLGGGGYTF. The CDR3 DNA follows: TGTGCCAGCAGCTTGGGGGGTGGCGGCTACACCTTC.

The V call is TRBV11-2, the J call TRBJ2-1; D perhaps matches TRBD2 (6 bases). Trimming shortened V by 1 base and J by 2 bases, and 9 bases separated the two germline ends. The CDR3 runs to 15 residues. Per germline, CDR1 SGHAT and CDR2 FQNNGV. CDR3 DNA sequence: TGTGCCAGCAGCTTAGGGGCGGGGACCTACAATGAGCAGTTCTTC. This translates into CASSLGAGTYNEQFF.

In this sample, this clonotype turned up many times. The chain carries TRBV20-1 and TRBJ1-5, with D unresolved. Germline assignment: CDR1 DFQATT and CDR2 SNEGSKA (reference sequence). Trimming took 0 bases from V and 0 from J, leaving 12 bases between them. The CDR3 extends over 16 amino acids. The CDR3 spells CSARDEGSGSNQPQHF. The DNA for the CDR3 is TGCAGTGCTAGAGATGAGGGTAGTGGTAGCAATCAGCCCCAGCATTTT.